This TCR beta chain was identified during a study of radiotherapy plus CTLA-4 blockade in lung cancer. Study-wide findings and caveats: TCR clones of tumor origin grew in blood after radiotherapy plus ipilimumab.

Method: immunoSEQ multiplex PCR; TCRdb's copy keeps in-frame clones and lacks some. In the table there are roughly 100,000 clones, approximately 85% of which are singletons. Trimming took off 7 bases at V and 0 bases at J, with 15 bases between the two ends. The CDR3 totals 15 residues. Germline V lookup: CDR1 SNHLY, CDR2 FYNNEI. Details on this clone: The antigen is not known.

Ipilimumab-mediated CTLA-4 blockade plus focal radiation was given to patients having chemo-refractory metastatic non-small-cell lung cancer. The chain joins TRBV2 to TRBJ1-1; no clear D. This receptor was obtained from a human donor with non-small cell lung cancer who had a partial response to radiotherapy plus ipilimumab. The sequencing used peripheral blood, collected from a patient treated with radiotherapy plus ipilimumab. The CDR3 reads CASTLREIMNTEAFF. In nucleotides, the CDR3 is TGTGCCAGCACACTCCGGGAGATTATGAACACTGAAGCTTTCTTT.